These T cell receptor beta chains were read from a single sample in a study of CD8+ T cells in alopecia areata. Using immunoSEQ multiplex PCR, the repertoire was profiled, and TCRdb retains in-frame clones only, with some absent. The table includes approximately 180,000 clones, 60% detected once. The material was CD4+ T cells sorted from blood, obtained at week 24, from a patient treated with tofacitinib. These receptors all stem from a human donor with alopecia areata. Each CDR3 is given with its conserved first and last residue. The order of the fields is CDR3 DNA, CDR3 protein, V gene, D gene, J gene, clone size. D genes are given only for firm matches. Some rows have no size entry. The others give once, few or many, or a class for an expanded clone.

CDR3nt: TGCAGCGTTGACCCCAGGGGACGGGGAGAGACCCAGTACTTC
CDR3aa: CSVDPRGRGETQYF
v_gene: TRBV29-1
d_gene: -
j_gene: TRBJ2-5
abundance: few

CDR3nt: TGCAGCGTTGGGGGATGGGGACGTAATGAAGCTTTCTTT
CDR3aa: CSVGGWGRNEAFF
v_gene: TRBV29-1
d_gene: -
j_gene: TRBJ1-1
abundance: few

CDR3nt: TGTGCCAGCAGCCGAGGGGGGAGGACAGATACGCAGTATTTT
CDR3aa: CASSRGGRTDTQYF
v_gene: TRBV11-2
d_gene: -
j_gene: TRBJ2-3
abundance: few

CDR3nt: TGTGCCAGCAGCACTGGGAGGGGGGGCCGGACAGATACGCAGTATTTT
CDR3aa: CASSTGRGGRTDTQYF
v_gene: TRBV7-7
d_gene: -
j_gene: TRBJ2-3
abundance: many

CDR3nt: TGCAGCGTTGAAGATAGCAGCTACGAGCAGTACTTC
CDR3aa: CSVEDSSYEQYF
v_gene: TRBV29-1
d_gene: -
j_gene: TRBJ2-7
abundance: -

CDR3nt: TGCAGCGTGGCAGGGATGTACACTGAAGCTTTCTTT
CDR3aa: CSVAGMYTEAFF
v_gene: TRBV29-1
d_gene: -
j_gene: TRBJ1-1
abundance: -

CDR3nt: TGCGCCAGCAGCCTGGGACAGAGGCAAACTGAAGCTTTCTTT
CDR3aa: CASSLGQRQTEAFF
v_gene: TRBV5-1
d_gene: TRBD1
j_gene: TRBJ1-1
abundance: once

CDR3nt: TGTGCCAGCAGTAGGGACCGTCCCCACTCCTACGAGCAGTACTTC
CDR3aa: CASSRDRPHSYEQYF
v_gene: TRBV2
d_gene: -
j_gene: TRBJ2-7
abundance: -

CDR3nt: TGTGCCATACAGGACAGGGGAGGACAGCCCCAGCATTTT
CDR3aa: CAIQDRGGQPQHF
v_gene: TRBV6-1
d_gene: TRBD1
j_gene: TRBJ1-5
abundance: few

CDR3nt: TGTGCCAGCAGCGCGCCCGGGGGGGACTATGGCTACACCTTC
CDR3aa: CASSAPGGDYGYTF
v_gene: TRBV9
d_gene: -
j_gene: TRBJ1-2
abundance: -

CDR3nt: TGTGCCAGCAGAACGGAGATGAACACTGAAGCTTTCTTT
CDR3aa: CASRTEMNTEAFF
v_gene: TRBV27
d_gene: -
j_gene: TRBJ1-1
abundance: few

CDR3nt: TGTGCCAGCAGCTCGCGGGGGCGGAACACTGAAGCTTTCTTT
CDR3aa: CASSSRGRNTEAFF
v_gene: TRBV5-6
d_gene: -
j_gene: TRBJ1-1
abundance: -

CDR3nt: TGCGCCAGCAGTCAATCCCCTTTTGGGCAGCCCCAGCATTTT
CDR3aa: CASSQSPFGQPQHF
v_gene: TRBV23-1
d_gene: -
j_gene: TRBJ1-5
abundance: -

CDR3nt: TGTGCCAGCTCACCAGGACGACGATGGGACACTGAAGCTTTCTTT
CDR3aa: CASSPGRRWDTEAFF
v_gene: TRBV18
d_gene: -
j_gene: TRBJ1-1
abundance: -

CDR3nt: TGTGCCAGCAGCCTAGGGGTTCCCTCCTACGAGCAGTACTTC
CDR3aa: CASSLGVPSYEQYF
v_gene: TRBV7-8
d_gene: -
j_gene: TRBJ2-7
abundance: -

CDR3nt: TGCAGCGTTGAACGGACAGGCCTACTCACAGATACGCAGTATTTT
CDR3aa: CSVERTGLLTDTQYF
v_gene: TRBV29-1
d_gene: TRBD1
j_gene: TRBJ2-3
abundance: few